This TCR beta chain was sequenced in a study of spatial heterogeneity in lung cancer. Overall study: Alpha-chain sequences were consistently detected less often than beta-chain sequences. General study findings and limits: Follow-up blood showed ubiquitous expanded tumor TCRs less than blood at resection did.

Each molecule of TCR cDNA was tagged with one unique molecular identifier. TCRdb reprocessed the 5' RACE reads with MiXCR, giving one entry per CDR3 protein. In the table there are roughly 48,000 distinct CDR3 sequences, roughly 5.7% of which are singletons. The length of the CDR3 is 14 residues. Trimming stripped 8 bases from V and 1 base from J, with 12 bases between. CDR1 is DFQATT and CDR2 is SNEGSKA in the germline V gene (reference sequence). In its sample, this clonotype was seen a few times. Its antigen remains unidentified. Indicated time point: sample taken at primary tumor resection. Sequencing covered unsorted whole RNA taken from tumor, nontumor lung or frozen PBMC. Samples were obtained from around 72 donors, all untreated early-stage non-small cell lung cancer patients.

This sequence was found in a male donor with early-stage non-small cell lung cancer. The chain couples TRBV20-1 to TRBJ1-6; D unresolved. This specimen consisted of PBMCs, obtained at surgery. The CDR3 nucleotides read TGCAGTCTCCAGGACGGTTCCTATAATTCACCCCTCCACTTT. As protein: CSLQDGSYNSPLHF.